This paragraph covers one TCR beta chain sequence. This sample is drawn from a study of blood T cell repertoires in COVID-19. This table comes from immunoSEQ multiplex PCR, and its TCRdb copy is limited to in-frame clones, with some not included. The data show about 270,000 clones, 88% seen once. Sequenced input: PBMCs or T cells enriched from blood (not recorded which). The receptor was derived from a woman between 45 and 60 years old who had recovered from COVID-19.

CDR3 protein: CASSDGQGRSGLLNTGELFF. The CDR3, as DNA: TGTGCCAGCAGTGACGGACAGGGGAGGTCCGGACTGCTGAACACCGGGGAGCTGTTTTTT. V usage is TRBV6-1 and J usage is TRBJ2-2; 9 nucleotides agree with TRBD1. The CDR3 runs to 20 residues. The J segment lost 1 base and the V segment lost 3 bases, leaving 15 bases of the junction unmatched. CDR1 is MNHNS, CDR2 SASEGT, per germline.